The rows below give T cell receptor beta chains drawn from one sample of a study of cytomegalovirus exposure and HLA in healthy donors. Produced via immunoSEQ multiplex PCR; TCRdb's table is partial and in-frame only. The table includes more than 300,000 clones, just over 85% detected once. Material: PBMCs. The receptors come from a woman between 18 and 30 years old in good health and CMV-seronegative. Both conserved end residues are part of each CDR3. Fields, in order: CDR3 DNA, CDR3 protein, clone size, D gene, V gene, J gene. A D gene is named only where the DNA matches it firmly. Clone sizes are given selectively: once, few, many, or a class where the clone is expanded.

DNA: TGTGCCAGCAGCTTAGGGTTAGCGGGAGGGCTTGTGGAGACCCAGTACTTC
CDR3: CASSLGLAGGLVETQYF
size: .
D: TRBD2
V: TRBV11-2
J: TRBJ2-5

DNA: TGTGCCAGCAGCTTACAGGGGGGAACCTACGAGCAGTACTTC
CDR3: CASSLQGGTYEQYF
size: .
D: .
V: TRBV7-2
J: TRBJ2-7

DNA: TGCAGTGCTCACATCAATGAAAAACTGTTTTTT
CDR3: CSAHINEKLFF
size: .
D: .
V: TRBV20-1
J: TRBJ1-4

DNA: TGTGCCAGCAGCCCGATGGGACTAGCGGAGGACAATGAGCAGTTCTTC
CDR3: CASSPMGLAEDNEQFF
size: .
D: TRBD2
V: TRBV7-3
J: TRBJ2-1

DNA: TGTGCCAGCAGTTTGGGACTAGCGGGAGCCGATACGCAGTATTTT
CDR3: CASSLGLAGADTQYF
size: .
D: TRBD2
V: TRBV2
J: TRBJ2-3

DNA: TGTGCCAGCACGCCGGGGGGGGGCCTACAAGAGACCCAGTACTTC
CDR3: CASTPGGGLQETQYF
size: .
D: TRBD2
V: TRBV9
J: TRBJ2-5

DNA: TGTGCCAGCAGCGTAGACGCGGGGGCCTACCAAGAGACCCAGTACTTC
CDR3: CASSVDAGAYQETQYF
size: .
D: .
V: TRBV9
J: TRBJ2-5

DNA: TGTGCCAGCAGCGTGACGGGAGGCTCCTACAATGAGCAGTTCTTC
CDR3: CASSVTGGSYNEQFF
size: .
D: TRBD2
V: TRBV9
J: TRBJ2-1

DNA: TGTGCCAGCAGCCACAGAGCTAGCGGATCCTACGAGCAGTACTTC
CDR3: CASSHRASGSYEQYF
size: once
D: TRBD2
V: TRBV28
J: TRBJ2-7

DNA: TGTGCCACCAGCAGAGAGTCGGCACTAGCGGGGAACAATGAGCAGTTCTTC
CDR3: CATSRESALAGNNEQFF
size: .
D: TRBD2
V: TRBV15
J: TRBJ2-1

DNA: TGCGCCAGCAGCTTCGGCGGCGCTAACTATGGCTACACCTTC
CDR3: CASSFGGANYGYTF
size: .
D: .
V: TRBV5-1
J: TRBJ1-2

DNA: TGCGCCAGCAGCCTCAACGTCGGGATTTATAGCTCCTACGAGCAGTACTTC
CDR3: CASSLNVGIYSSYEQYF
size: .
D: .
V: TRBV4-3
J: TRBJ2-7

DNA: TGTGCCAGCAGCCGCCGACGGGAGGCCACAGATACGCAGTATTTT
CDR3: CASSRRREATDTQYF
size: .
D: TRBD2
V: TRBV7-6
J: TRBJ2-3

DNA: TGTGCCAGCAGTTACGGACATTGGAACACTGAAGCTTTCTTT
CDR3: CASSYGHWNTEAFF
size: .
D: .
V: TRBV6-5
J: TRBJ1-1

DNA: TGTGCCAGCAGCGTAGAGGCTAGCTGGGTCGGCGAGCAGTACTTC
CDR3: CASSVEASWVGEQYF
size: .
D: .
V: TRBV9
J: TRBJ2-7

DNA: TGCGCCAGCAGCCAAGAACGACAGGCCAATCAGCCCCAGCATTTT
CDR3: CASSQERQANQPQHF
size: .
D: .
V: TRBV4-1
J: TRBJ1-5

DNA: TGTGCCAGCAGCTTGGGACAGGACAATCAGCCCCAGCATTTT
CDR3: CASSLGQDNQPQHF
size: .
D: .
V: TRBV5-8
J: TRBJ1-5

DNA: TGTGCCAGCAGCCTAGCGGGAGTTGGGGTCGGCGGGGAGCTGTTTTTT
CDR3: CASSLAGVGVGGELFF
size: .
D: TRBD2
V: TRBV7-6
J: TRBJ2-2

DNA: TGCGCCAGCAGCGGGGGACAGGAGGTTTCATACACCTTC
CDR3: CASSGGQEVSYTF
size: .
D: TRBD1
V: TRBV5-1
J: TRBJ1-2

DNA: TGTGCCAGCAGCTTAGTTCAGGGAAAGAACACTGAAGCTTTCTTT
CDR3: CASSLVQGKNTEAFF
size: .
D: .
V: TRBV7-2
J: TRBJ1-1

DNA: TGTGCCAGCAGCCTCGAGCGTGGCAGGGTAGTCGCTGGCTACACCTTC
CDR3: CASSLERGRVVAGYTF
size: .
D: .
V: TRBV7-2
J: TRBJ1-2

DNA: TGCGCCAGCAGTGCCGGGACTAGCACAGATACGCAGTATTTT
CDR3: CASSAGTSTDTQYF
size: .
D: .
V: TRBV5-1
J: TRBJ2-3

DNA: TGTGCCAGCAGTTACTCGGCAGGATCCGGCTACGAGCAGTACTTC
CDR3: CASSYSAGSGYEQYF
size: .
D: .
V: TRBV6-5
J: TRBJ2-7

DNA: TGCGCCAGCAGCTTACAGGGTGACACTGAAGCTTTCTTT
CDR3: CASSLQGDTEAFF
size: .
D: .
V: TRBV4-1
J: TRBJ1-1

DNA: TGTGCCAGCAGTTACCTCGGTCCGGGCTACACCTTC
CDR3: CASSYLGPGYTF
size: .
D: .
V: TRBV6-5
J: TRBJ1-2